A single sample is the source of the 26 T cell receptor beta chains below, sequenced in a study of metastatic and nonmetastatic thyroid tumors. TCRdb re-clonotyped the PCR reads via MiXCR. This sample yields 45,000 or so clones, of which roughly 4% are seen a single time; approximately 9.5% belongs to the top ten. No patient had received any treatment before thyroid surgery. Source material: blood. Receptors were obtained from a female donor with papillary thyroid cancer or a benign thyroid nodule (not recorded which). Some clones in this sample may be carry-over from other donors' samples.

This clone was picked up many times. In DNA, the CDR3 is TGTGCCTGGGGCCGGGGAGGGGGCGCCTACGAGCAGTACTTC. Protein sequence: CAWGRGGGAYEQYF. J is TRBJ2-7 and V is TRBV30; D may match TRBD1 or TRBD2 (7 bases each). V was shortened by 5 bases and J by 2 bases, with 16 bases between the two germline ends. The CDR3 totals 14 residues. Germline V gene data show CDR1 as GTSNPN and CDR2 as SVGIG (reference sequence).

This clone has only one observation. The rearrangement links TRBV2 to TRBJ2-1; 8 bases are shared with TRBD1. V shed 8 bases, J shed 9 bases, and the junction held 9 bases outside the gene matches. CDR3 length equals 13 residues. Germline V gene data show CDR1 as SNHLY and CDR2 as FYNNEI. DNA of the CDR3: TGTGCCAGCGGGACAGGACGGAACAGTGAGCAGTTCTTC. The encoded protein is CASGTGRNSEQFF.

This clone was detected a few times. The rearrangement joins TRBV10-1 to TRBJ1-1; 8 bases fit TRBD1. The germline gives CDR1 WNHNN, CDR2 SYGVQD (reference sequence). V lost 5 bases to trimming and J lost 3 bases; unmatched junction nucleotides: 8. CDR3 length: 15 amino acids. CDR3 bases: TGCGCCAGCAGTAAACCACAGGGGGGCGACACTGAAGCTTTCTTT. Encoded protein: CASSKPQGGDTEAFF.

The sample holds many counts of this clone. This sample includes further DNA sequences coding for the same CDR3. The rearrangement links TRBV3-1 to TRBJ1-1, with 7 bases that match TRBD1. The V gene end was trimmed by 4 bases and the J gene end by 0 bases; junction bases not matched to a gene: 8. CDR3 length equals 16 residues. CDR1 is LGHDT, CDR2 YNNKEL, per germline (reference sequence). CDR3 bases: TGTGCCAGCAGCCCCCGGACAGGTGTCATGAACACTGAAGCTTTCTTT. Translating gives CASSPRTGVMNTEAFF.

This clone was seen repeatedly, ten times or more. CDR3 loop: CAWSLSGGFSYEQYF. The CDR3 nucleotides are TGTGCCTGGAGTTTGAGCGGGGGGTTCTCCTACGAGCAGTACTTC. The chain has TRBV30 and TRBJ2-7; the match to TRBD2 covers 9 bases. CDR1 and CDR2 from the germline V gene are GTSNPN and SVGIG (reference sequence). The CDR3 sequence is 15 residues long. J was trimmed by 0 bases and V by 2 bases; bases with no gene match: 5.

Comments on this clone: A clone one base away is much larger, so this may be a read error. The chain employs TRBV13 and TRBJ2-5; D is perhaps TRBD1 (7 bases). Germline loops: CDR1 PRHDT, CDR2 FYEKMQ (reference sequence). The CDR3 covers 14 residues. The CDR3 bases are TGTGCCAGCAGCGCGGGACAGAACCAAGAGAACCAGTACTTC. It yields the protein CASSAGQNQENQYF.

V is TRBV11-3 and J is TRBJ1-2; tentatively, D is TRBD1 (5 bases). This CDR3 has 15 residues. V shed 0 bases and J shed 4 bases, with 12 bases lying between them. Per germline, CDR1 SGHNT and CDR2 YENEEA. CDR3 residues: CASSLDMQGLYGYTF. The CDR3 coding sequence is TGTGCCAGCAGCTTAGATATGCAGGGACTCTATGGCTACACCTTC.

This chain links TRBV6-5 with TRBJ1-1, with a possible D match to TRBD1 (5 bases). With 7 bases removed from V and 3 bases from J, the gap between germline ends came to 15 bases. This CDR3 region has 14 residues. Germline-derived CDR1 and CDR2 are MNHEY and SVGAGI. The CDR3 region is CASIKNGGDTEAFF. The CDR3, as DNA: TGTGCCAGCATTAAGAATGGGGGGGACACTGAAGCTTTCTTT.

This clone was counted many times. CDR3 in DNA: TGTGCCAGCAGTTACGGAGGGGCCACGGGGCAGTACTTC. This translates into CASSYGGATGQYF. The gene calls are TRBV6-1 and TRBJ2-7; D is possibly TRBD2 (6 bases). Germline V gene sequence: CDR1 MNHNS, CDR2 SASEGT. The CDR3 length is 13 residues. V was pared by 5 bases and J by 9 bases, with 17 bases between.

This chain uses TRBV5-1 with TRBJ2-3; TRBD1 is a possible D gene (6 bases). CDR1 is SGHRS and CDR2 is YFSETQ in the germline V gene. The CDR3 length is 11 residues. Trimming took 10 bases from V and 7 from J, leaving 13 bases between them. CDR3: CAGMGAHTQYF. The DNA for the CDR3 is TGCGCCGGCATGGGGGCACATACGCAGTATTTT.

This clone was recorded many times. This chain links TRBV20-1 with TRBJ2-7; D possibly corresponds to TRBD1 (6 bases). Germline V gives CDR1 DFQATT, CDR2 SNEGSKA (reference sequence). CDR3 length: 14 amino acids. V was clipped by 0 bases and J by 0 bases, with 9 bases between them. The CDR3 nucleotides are TGCAGTGCTAGAGATCCGGGACACTCCTACGAGCAGTACTTC. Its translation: CSARDPGHSYEQYF.

The CDR3 loop reads CASSPGTGGQETQYF. CDR3 DNA sequence: TGTGCCAGCAGCCCAGGGACAGGGGGGCAAGAGACCCAGTACTTC. V is TRBV5-5 and J is TRBJ2-5; TRBD1 matches 11 bases. The junction had 4 bases not matched to a gene; V was cut back by 4 bases and J by 2 bases. The CDR3 runs to 15 residues. The germline V gene has CDR1 SGHKS and CDR2 YYEKEE (reference sequence).

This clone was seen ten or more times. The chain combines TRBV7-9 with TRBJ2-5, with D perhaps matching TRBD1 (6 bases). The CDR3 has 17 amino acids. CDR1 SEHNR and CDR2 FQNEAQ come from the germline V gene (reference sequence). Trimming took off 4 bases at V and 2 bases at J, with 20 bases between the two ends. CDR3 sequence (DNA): TGTGCCAGCAGCTCAACAGGGCAAAGTAGTCCGCAAGAGACCCAGTACTTC. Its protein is CASSSTGQSSPQETQYF.

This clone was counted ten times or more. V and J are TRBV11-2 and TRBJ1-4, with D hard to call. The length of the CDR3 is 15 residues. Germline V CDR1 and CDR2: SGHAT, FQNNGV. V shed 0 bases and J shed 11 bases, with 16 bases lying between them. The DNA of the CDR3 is TGTGCCAGCAGCTTAGATCCCGGGAATCTAGGGAAACTGTTTTTT. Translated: CASSLDPGNLGKLFF.

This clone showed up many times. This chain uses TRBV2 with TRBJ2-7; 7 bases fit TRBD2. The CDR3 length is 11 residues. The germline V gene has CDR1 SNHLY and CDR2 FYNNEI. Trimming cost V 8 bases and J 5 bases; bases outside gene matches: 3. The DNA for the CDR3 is TGTGCCAGCGGGAGGGCCGACGAGCAGTACTTC. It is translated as CASGRADEQYF.

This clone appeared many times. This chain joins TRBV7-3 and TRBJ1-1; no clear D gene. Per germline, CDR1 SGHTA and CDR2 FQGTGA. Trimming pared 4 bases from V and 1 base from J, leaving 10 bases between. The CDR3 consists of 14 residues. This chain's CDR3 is CASSSGRGNTEAFF. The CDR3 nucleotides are TGTGCCAGCAGCTCCGGACGGGGGAACACTGAAGCTTTCTTT.

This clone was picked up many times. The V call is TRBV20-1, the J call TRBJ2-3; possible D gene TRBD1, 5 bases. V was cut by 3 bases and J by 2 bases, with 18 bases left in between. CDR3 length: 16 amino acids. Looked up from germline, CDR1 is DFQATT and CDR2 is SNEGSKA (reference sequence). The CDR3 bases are TGCAGTGCTAGCGAGTACAGGCCGCCCCTCACAGATACGCAGTATTTT. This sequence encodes CSASEYRPPLTDTQYF.

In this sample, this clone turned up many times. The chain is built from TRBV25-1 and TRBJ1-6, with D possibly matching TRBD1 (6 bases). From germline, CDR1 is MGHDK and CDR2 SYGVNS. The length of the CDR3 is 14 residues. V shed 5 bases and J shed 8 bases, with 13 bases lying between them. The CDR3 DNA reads TGTGCCAGCAGTAGGGGGGGTAATGATTCACCCCTCCACTTT. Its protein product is CASSRGGNDSPLHF.

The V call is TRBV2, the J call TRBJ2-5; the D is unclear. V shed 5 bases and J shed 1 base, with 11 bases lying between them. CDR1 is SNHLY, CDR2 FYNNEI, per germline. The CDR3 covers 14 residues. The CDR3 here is CASSRTKGQETQYF. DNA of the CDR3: TGTGCCAGCAGTAGGACGAAAGGCCAAGAGACCCAGTACTTC.

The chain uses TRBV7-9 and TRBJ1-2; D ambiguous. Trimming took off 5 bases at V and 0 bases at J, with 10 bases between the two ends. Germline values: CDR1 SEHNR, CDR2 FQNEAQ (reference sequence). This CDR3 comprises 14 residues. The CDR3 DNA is TGTGCCAGCAGCACTTCAGGAGCTAACTATGGCTACACCTTC. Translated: CASSTSGANYGYTF.

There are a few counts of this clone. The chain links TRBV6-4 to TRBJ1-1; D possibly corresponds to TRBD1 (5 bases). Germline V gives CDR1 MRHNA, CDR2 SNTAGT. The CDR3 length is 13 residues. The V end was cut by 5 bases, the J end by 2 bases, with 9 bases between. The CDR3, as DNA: TGTGCCAGCAGTATCCGGGACAACACTGAAGCTTTCTTT. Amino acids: CASSIRDNTEAFF.

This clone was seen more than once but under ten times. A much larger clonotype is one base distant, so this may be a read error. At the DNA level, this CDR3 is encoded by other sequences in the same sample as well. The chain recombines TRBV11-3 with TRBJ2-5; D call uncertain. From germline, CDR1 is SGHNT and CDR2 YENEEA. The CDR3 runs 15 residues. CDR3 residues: CASSLEVIRQETQYF. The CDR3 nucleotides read TGTGCCAGCAGCCTAGAAGTGATACGCCAAGAGACCCAGTACTTC.

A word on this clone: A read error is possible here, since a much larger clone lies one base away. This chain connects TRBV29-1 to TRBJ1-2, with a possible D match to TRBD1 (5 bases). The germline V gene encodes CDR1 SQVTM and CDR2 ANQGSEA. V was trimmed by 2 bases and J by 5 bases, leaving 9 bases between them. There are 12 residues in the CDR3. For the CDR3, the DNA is TGCAGCGTTGAACGGGGGGAGTATGGCTACACCTTC. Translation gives CSVERGEYGYTF.

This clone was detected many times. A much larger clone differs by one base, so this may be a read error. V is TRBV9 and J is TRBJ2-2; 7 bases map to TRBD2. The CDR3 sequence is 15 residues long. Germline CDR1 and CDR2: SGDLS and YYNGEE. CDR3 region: CASSVGEGLPGKLFF. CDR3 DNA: TGTGCCAGCAGCGTAGGGGAGGGTCTACCCGGGAAGCTGTTTTTT.

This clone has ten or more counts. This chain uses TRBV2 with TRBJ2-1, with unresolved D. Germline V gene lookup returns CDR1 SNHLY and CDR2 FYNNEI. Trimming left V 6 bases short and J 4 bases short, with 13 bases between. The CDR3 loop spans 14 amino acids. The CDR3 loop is CASSLEVGYNEQFF. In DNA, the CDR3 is TGTGCCAGCAGCCTCGAAGTGGGTTACAATGAGCAGTTCTTC.

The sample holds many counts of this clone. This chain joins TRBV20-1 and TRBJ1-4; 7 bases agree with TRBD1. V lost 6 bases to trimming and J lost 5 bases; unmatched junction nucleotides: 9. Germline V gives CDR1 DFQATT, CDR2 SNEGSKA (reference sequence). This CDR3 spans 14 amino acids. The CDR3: CSAHTGEGNEKLFF. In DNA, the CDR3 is TGCAGTGCCCATACAGGGGAGGGGAATGAAAAACTGTTTTTT.